This T cell receptor beta chain came from a study of resident and recirculating memory T cells in vitiligo. Study details: The samples were homogenized without cell sorting before genomic DNA extraction. Study-wide results and caveats: Sequences differed between biopsy sites and patients, suggesting private specificity.

With respect to this clone: What it binds is unknown.

V shed 4 bases and J 7 bases; nucleotides not matched to a gene: 7. The germline CDR1 and CDR2 sequences are SGHTS and YDEGEE. The CDR3 loop spans 14 amino acids. The repertoire was sequenced with immunoSEQ multiplex PCR; TCRdb's copy has only in-frame clones and lacks some. The sample lists 70,000 to 85,000 clones; more than 85% were seen once. The rearrangement uses TRBV5-8 and TRBJ2-5; 10 bases match TRBD2. The source is a male donor with vitiligo. Sequencing was carried out using blood. CDR3 sequence (DNA): TGTGCCAGCAGCATTGGTCAGCGGGGGGGGACCCAGTACTTC. This codes for CASSIGQRGGTQYF. Based on the CDR3 plus reference TRBV5-8 and TRBJ2-5, the full variable domain is EAGVTQSPTHLIKTRGQQATLRCSPISGHTSVYWYQQALGLGLQFLLWYDEGEERNRGNFPPRFSGRQFPNYSSELNVNALELEDSALYLCASSIGQRGGTQYFGPGTRLLVL.